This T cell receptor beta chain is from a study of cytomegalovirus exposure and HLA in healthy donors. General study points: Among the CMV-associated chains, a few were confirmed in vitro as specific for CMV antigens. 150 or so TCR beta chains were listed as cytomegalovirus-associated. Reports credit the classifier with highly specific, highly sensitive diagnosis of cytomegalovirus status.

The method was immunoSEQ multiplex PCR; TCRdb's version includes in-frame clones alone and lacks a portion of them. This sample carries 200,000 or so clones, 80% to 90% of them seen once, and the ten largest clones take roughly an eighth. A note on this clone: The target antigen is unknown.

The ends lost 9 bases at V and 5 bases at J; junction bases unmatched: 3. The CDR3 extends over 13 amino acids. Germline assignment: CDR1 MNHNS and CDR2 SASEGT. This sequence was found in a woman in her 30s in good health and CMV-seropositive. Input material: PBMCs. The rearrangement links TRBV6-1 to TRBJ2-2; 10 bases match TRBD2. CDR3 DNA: TGTGCCAGTGGGACTAGCGAAACCGGGGAGCTGTTTTTT. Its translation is CASGTSETGELFF.